The T cell receptor beta chain described here comes from a study of shared clonotypes between healthy human individuals (dated by TCRdb to 2018 to 2021). Concerning the study at large: Three men and two women, aged 18 to 49 years, made up the cohort. To estimate repertoire size and how much clonotypes are shared between individuals, the study performed deep sequencing of blood TCR repertoires from five healthy adults. For each donor, CD4 naive and CD4 memory were each run on three plates, CD8 naive on two plates, and CD8 memory on one plate. To increase sequencing depth and limit assay-specific biases, TCR repertoire library preparation and sequencing were carried out by different laboratories using diverse techniques. Leukapheresis yielded between about 0.94 and 9.5 billion PBMCs per donor. Results and caveats for the whole study, not just this receptor: The genetic and exposure-history diversity represented was limited by the small number of donors. Pairwise subsampling indicated that sequencing depth was expected to affect the degree of clonotype sharing among donors. Sharing across several donors was observed for roughly 5.4% of naive CD4, about 4% of naive CD8, about 2.3% of memory CD4, and less than 0.45% of memory CD8 clonotypes. Naive subsets generally had larger estimated clonotype richness than memory subsets did. Compared with non-shared clonotypes, clonotypes shared by all four sorted-subset donors had higher generation probabilities. Sampling was restricted to blood, and TCR repertoires in tissue are likely to differ from TCR repertoires in blood. Rarefaction of sorted-subset datasets indicated incomplete sequencing despite the large sequencing depth.

A note on this clone: Its specific antigen is unknown. No qualities accompany the bases; no much larger clone lies one base away.

Using the deep immunoSEQ assay, multiplex PCR amplified TCR CDR3 regions from genomic DNA. Extracted genomic DNA from each cell subset was distributed evenly across all wells of several immunoSEQ 96-well plates, and each plate was treated as a replicate. Each replicate PCR for sorted subsets received around 200 ng genomic DNA, equal to around 32,000 T cell genomes. The purified libraries were quantified using a Qubit 3.0 fluorometer, sized with a Bioanalyzer 2100, and then quantified again using the KAPA Library Quantification kit. Every immunoSEQ 96-well plate was sequenced on a dedicated single-read 150-cycle Illumina NextSeq 550 flow cell. Per the source publication's procedure: The immunoSEQ output contained only junctional sequences without quality scores, so filtering could not match that applied to full-length reads. Sequences were annotated with PyIR, a Python wrapper for IgBLAST v1.9, and V/J genes and CDR3 were assigned using IMGT germline references. Reads were filtered out if the reads had weak V/J assignments (E-value above 1e-6), no CDR3, stop codons, out-of-frame junctions, or ambiguous translated residues. V3J clonotypes were defined as sequences sharing the same inferred V gene, J gene, and CDR3 amino acid sequence. Percentage overlap between repertoires was computed as shared unique clonotypes divided by the size of the smaller repertoire. Repertoire richness was assessed with RTK rarefaction, the Chao1 estimator, and Recon v2.1 estimates of unobserved clonotypes. OLGA was used to compute generation probabilities for all TCRbeta clonotypes that the gDNA method yielded from a few donors. Drawn from immuneACCESS, this table holds only the in-frame rearrangements with V and J called that TCRdb kept. Clones are partly lost; checked studies trace under half to an unresolved V gene and leave the rest unexplained. That table furnishes V, J and clone size, whereas the DNA furnished D and trimming. Present in this sample are about a million clones, about three quarters of which were seen just once. Jointly, the top ten make up 1.4% to 1.5% of the sample.

The donors were healthy, HIV-negative adults who had no recently reported acute infections or vaccinations. Every donor was a Caucasian adult residing in Nashville, Tennessee, USA. CD4+ T cells were enriched by magnetic negative selection; naive cells were then positively selected on CD45RA, and the negative fraction formed the memory subset. Blood was collected by leukapheresis, and PBMCs were isolated by Ficoll-Histopaque density gradient centrifugation and then cryopreserved in liquid nitrogen vapor phase. Purity and quantity of every magnetically sorted T cell population were checked by analytical flow cytometry. Each sorted fraction had its genomic DNA isolated and then quantified by UV absorbance on a Nanodrop 2000c. The sample taken for sequencing was memory CD4+ T cells sorted from blood. Interpreted using the paper, the cell subset or site label stands for: CD45RA-negative fraction. The origin of this receptor is a man aged 18 to 29 in good health.

This receptor carries the CDR3 CASSQGPMTATDTQYF. In nucleotides, the sequence is TGCGCCAGCAGCCAGGGACCCATGACGGCCACAGATACGCAGTATTTT. The chain couples TRBV4-1 to TRBJ2-3, with the D assignment possibly TRBD1 or TRBD2, given 5 matching bases for each. Taken from the germline V gene, the CDR1 and CDR2 loops are MGHRA and YSYEKL. V is clipped by 3 bases and J by 2 bases, and the sequence between their germline boundaries is 15 bases long. Measured from the cysteine to the phenylalanine, the CDR3 is 16 residues long. The retained sequence is limited to the CDR3, 48 bases, with the frame set at the first base.